What follows is one TCR beta chain and its context. This sample was included in a study of blood T cell repertoires in COVID-19. CDR1 SGHTA and CDR2 FQGNSA come from the germline V gene. V was pared by 4 bases and J by 7 bases, with 3 bases of the junction left unmatched. The length of the CDR3 is 13 residues. Clones were sequenced by immunoSEQ multiplex PCR, and TCRdb holds only the in-frame ones, with some missing. The table includes over 140,000 clones, 70% to 80% detected once. The chain links TRBV7-2 to TRBJ2-2; 7 positions agree with TRBD2. The source is a woman aged 50 to 60 with active or convalescent COVID-19. Sequenced sample: peripheral blood. The CDR3 protein is CASSSTSSGELFF. The CDR3 DNA follows: TGTGCCAGCAGCTCGACTAGCAGCGGGGAGCTGTTTTTT. The full variable domain, completed using reference TRBV7-2 and TRBJ2-2, is GAGVSQSPSNKVTEKGKDVELRCDPISGHTALYWYRQSLGQGLEFLIYFQGNSAPDKSGLPSDRFSAERTGGSVSTLTIQRTQQEDSAVYLCASSSTSSGELFFGEGSRLTVL.